This is a list of T cell receptor beta chains from one sample in a study of response to subunit inactivated influenza vaccine. TCRdb recomputed calls from the RT-PCR reads with MiXCR, one row per CDR3 protein. This sample has more than 600,000 distinct CDR3 sequences, with about 18% found just once. This specimen was PBMCs from blood, taken less than 6 days after vaccination. The receptors were gathered from a man aged 45-60 years who received an inactivated influenza vaccine. The CDR3 runs from the conserved cysteine through the conserved F or W. Only part of the rows carry a size: once, few, many, or a class if the clone is expanded.

j_call clone_size v_call cdr3_aa
TRBJ1-3 few TRBV7-9 CASRSEGTIYF
TRBJ2-7 few TRBV12-3/TRBV12-4 CASSPLFGQGGLEQYF
TRBJ1-1 few TRBV7-9 CASSAQGGGNTEAFF
TRBJ2-7 - TRBV7-2 CASSPRILPYEQYF
TRBJ1-2 few TRBV5-6 CASSFKQGIGSYTF
TRBJ2-7 - TRBV3-1 CASSFWGQGAREQYF
TRBJ1-5 - TRBV20-1 CSARGQGGNYQPQHF
TRBJ2-7 few TRBV20-1 CSARAFSYEQYF
TRBJ2-5 - TRBV20-1 CSARGAGQIETQYF
TRBJ2-1 few TRBV20-1 CSASTGTSGTDEQFF
TRBJ2-1 many TRBV6-2/TRBV6-3 CASSLGLAGPFF
TRBJ2-2 - TRBV7-3 CASSLNPRDHLNTGELFF
TRBJ2-1 - TRBV5-1 CASSSSGRNSYNEQFF
TRBJ2-5 few TRBV11-2 CASATFRGGGAGETQYF
TRBJ2-5 - TRBV20-1 CCARFALALYQETQYF
TRBJ2-7 - TRBV27 CASSPKTSGPYEQYF
TRBJ2-5 - TRBV6-2/TRBV6-3 CASSYATAGGRRKQETQYF